This entry describes one T cell receptor (beta chain). cDNA molecules, individually, were tagged with unique molecular identifiers. MiXCR, applied by TCRdb to the 5' RACE reads, yields one record per CDR3 protein. Of 32,000 or so distinct CDR3 sequences detected, about 10% appear once; the ten largest clones hold about 13%. The entry originates in a study of early T cells in non-severe SARS-CoV-2 infection. Across the study: Chains stayed unpaired after sequencing of bulk RNA from unsorted whole blood.

The J segment lost 9 bases and the V segment lost 6 bases, leaving 15 bases of the junction unmatched. This CDR3 contains 17 residues. Sequencing input: whole blood. The source is an adult who was a healthcare worker with PCR-confirmed SARS-CoV-2 infection or an uninfected control (not recorded which). The V call is TRBV12-3 or TRBV12-4, the J call TRBJ1-6; 9 nucleotides agree with TRBD1. The CDR3: CASSPRTGTGSSSPLHF. The DNA for the CDR3 is TGTGCCAGCAGCCCACGGACCGGGACAGGGTCATCTTCACCCCTCCACTTT.